The 5 T cell receptor beta chains below were found in one sample sequenced in a study of cytomegalovirus exposure and HLA in healthy donors. Repertoires were generated with immunoSEQ multiplex PCR, while TCRdb's copy carries only in-frame clones and drops some. The sample lists about 160,000 clones; 96% were seen once. Sequenced material: PBMCs. The receptors were gathered from a woman aged 18-35 years in good health and CMV-seronegative.

This chain links TRBV7-2 with TRBJ1-3; 11 bases line up with TRBD1. Germline trimming cut 1 base from V and 1 base from J; bases unmatched to any gene: 3. Looked up from germline, CDR1 is SGHTA and CDR2 is FQGNSA. The CDR3 is made up of 17 amino acids. CDR3 DNA: TGTGCCAGCAGCTTAGGGGGACAGGGGGTTTCTGGAAACACCATATATTTT. Its protein is CASSLGGQGVSGNTIYF.

V usage is TRBV6-4 and J usage is TRBJ2-4, with TRBD1 as a possible D gene (6 bases). Deletions cut 6 bases from V and 7 bases from J, with 16 bases between. The germline V gene has CDR1 MRHNA and CDR2 SNTAGT. This CDR3 comprises 14 residues. The CDR3 loop reads CASSADRNLNIQYF. CDR3 DNA: TGTGCCAGCAGCGCTGACAGGAACTTGAACATTCAGTACTTC.

The chain combines TRBV30 with TRBJ2-1; D is undetermined. The germline CDR1 and CDR2 sequences are GTSNPN and SVGIG (reference sequence). The CDR3 has 12 residues. V gave up 2 bases and J gave up 5 bases, with 7 bases separating them. The CDR3 spells CAWSPVDNEQFF. The CDR3 nucleotides are TGTGCCTGGAGTCCAGTTGACAATGAGCAGTTCTTC. The entire variable domain, with the rest obtained from reference TRBV30 and TRBJ2-1, is as follows: SQTIHQWPATLVQPVGSPLSLECTVEGTSNPNLYWYRQAAGRGLQLLFYSVGIGQISSEVPQNLSASRPQDRQFILSSKKLLLSDSGFYLCAWSPVDNEQFFGPGTRLTVL.

The chain uses TRBV7-9 and TRBJ1-1; D is unresolved. CDR3 length: 15 amino acids. V shed 1 base and J shed 2 bases, with 11 bases lying between them. The V gene's germline CDR1 is SEHNR and CDR2 FQNEAQ (reference sequence). The CDR3 region has the DNA TGTGCCAGCAGCTTAGGCGGCAGCAGTAACACTGAAGCTTTCTTT. This encodes CASSLGGSSNTEAFF.

This clone came up once. V gene TRBV4-1 combines with J gene TRBJ2-7; 12 bases align to TRBD2. The length of the CDR3 is 14 residues. J lost 2 bases, V lost 5 bases, and 1 base had no gene match. Germline V gives CDR1 MGHRA, CDR2 YSYEKL. The CDR3 protein is CASSGLAGTYEQYF. DNA for the CDR3: TGCGCCAGCAGCGGACTAGCGGGAACCTACGAGCAGTACTTC.